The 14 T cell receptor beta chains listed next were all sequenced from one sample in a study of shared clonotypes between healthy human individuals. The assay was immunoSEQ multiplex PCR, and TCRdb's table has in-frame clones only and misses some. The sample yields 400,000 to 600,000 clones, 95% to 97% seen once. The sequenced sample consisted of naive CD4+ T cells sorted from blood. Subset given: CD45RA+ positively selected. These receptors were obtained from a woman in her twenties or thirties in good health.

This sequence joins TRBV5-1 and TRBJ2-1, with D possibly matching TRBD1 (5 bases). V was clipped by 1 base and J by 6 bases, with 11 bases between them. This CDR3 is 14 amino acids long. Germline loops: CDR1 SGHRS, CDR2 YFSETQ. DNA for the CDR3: TGCGCCAGCAGCTTGATGGGGCAGTCCAATGAGCAGTTCTTC. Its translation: CASSLMGQSNEQFF.

Here the CDR3 DNA reads TGTGCCAGCAGTTTACACGGGACAGGGTCCTACGAGCAGTACTTC. It yields the protein CASSLHGTGSYEQYF. This chain joins TRBV28 and TRBJ2-7; 9 positions match TRBD1. Germline V lookup: CDR1 MDHEN, CDR2 SYDVKM. CDR3 length: 15 residues. Losses at the gene ends were 2 bases for V and 1 base for J; bases not matched to a gene: 3.

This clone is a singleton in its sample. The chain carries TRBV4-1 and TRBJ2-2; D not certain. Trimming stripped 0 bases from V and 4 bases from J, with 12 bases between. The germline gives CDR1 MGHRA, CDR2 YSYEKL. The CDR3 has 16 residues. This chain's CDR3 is CASSQEVSTSTGELFF. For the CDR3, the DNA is TGCGCCAGCAGCCAAGAAGTATCCACGTCCACCGGGGAGCTGTTTTTT.

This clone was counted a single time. CDR3 in amino acids: CASSKQGVTEAFF. Here the CDR3 DNA reads TGTGCCAGCAGCAAACAGGGGGTCACTGAAGCTTTCTTT. V and J are TRBV5-8 and TRBJ1-1, with TRBD1 matching 8 bases. The CDR3 is 13 amino acids. CDR1 is SGHTS and CDR2 is YDEGEE in the germline V gene. V trimming: 4 bases; J trimming: 4 bases; junction bases outside the gene matches: 3.

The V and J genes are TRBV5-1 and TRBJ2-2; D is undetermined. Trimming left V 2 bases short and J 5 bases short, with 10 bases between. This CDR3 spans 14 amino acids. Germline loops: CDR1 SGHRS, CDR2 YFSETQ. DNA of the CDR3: TGCGCCAGCAGCTTTGGACCCGGGACCGGGGAGCTGTTTTTT. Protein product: CASSFGPGTGELFF.

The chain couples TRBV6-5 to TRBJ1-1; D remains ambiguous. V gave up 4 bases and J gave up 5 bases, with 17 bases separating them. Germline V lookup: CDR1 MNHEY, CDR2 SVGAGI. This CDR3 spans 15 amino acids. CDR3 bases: TGTGCCAGCAGTTCCCCGAAGGTTGGGAGGACTGAAGCTTTCTTT. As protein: CASSSPKVGRTEAFF.

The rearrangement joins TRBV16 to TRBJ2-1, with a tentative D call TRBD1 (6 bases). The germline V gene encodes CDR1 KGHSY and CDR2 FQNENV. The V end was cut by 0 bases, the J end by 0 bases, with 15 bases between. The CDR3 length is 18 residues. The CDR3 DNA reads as TGTGCCAGCAGCCAATCCAGGACAGCCCTCAGCTCCTACAATGAGCAGTTCTTC. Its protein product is CASSQSRTALSSYNEQFF.

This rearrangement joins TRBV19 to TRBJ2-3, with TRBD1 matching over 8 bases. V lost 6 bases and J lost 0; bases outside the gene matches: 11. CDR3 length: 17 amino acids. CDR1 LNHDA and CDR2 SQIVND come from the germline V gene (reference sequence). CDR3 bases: TGTGCCAGTAGCTCGACAAGGGGGACAGGTAGCACAGATACGCAGTATTTT. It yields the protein CASSSTRGTGSTDTQYF.

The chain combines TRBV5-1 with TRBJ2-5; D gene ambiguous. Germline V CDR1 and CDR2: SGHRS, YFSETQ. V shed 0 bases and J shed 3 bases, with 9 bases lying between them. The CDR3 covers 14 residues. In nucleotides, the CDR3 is TGCGCCAGCAGCTTGGGCGGTCGGGAAGAGACCCAGTACTTC. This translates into CASSLGGREETQYF.

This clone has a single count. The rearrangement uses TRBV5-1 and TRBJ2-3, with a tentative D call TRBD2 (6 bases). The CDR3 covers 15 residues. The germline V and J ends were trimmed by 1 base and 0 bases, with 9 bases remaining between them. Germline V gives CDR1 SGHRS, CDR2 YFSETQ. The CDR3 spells CASSLQLASTDTQYF. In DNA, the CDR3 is TGCGCCAGCAGCTTGCAACTAGCAAGCACAGATACGCAGTATTTT.

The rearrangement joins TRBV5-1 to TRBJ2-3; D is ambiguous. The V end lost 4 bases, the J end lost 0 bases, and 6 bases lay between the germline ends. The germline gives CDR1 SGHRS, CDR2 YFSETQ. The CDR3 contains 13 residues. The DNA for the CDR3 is TGCGCCAGCAGCCGGGCTAGCACAGATACGCAGTATTTT. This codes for CASSRASTDTQYF.

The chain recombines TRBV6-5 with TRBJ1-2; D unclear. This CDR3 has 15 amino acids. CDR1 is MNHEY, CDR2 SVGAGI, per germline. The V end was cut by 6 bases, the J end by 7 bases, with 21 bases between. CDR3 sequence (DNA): TGTGCCAGCAGCCATACGACGCAGGACCGCCTTGGCTACACCTTC. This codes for CASSHTTQDRLGYTF.

The CDR3 region has the DNA TGTGCCAGCAGTGGGGACAGGGGTTTCAACTATGGCTACACCTTC. Translation gives CASSGDRGFNYGYTF. The chain has TRBV6-1 and TRBJ1-2, with TRBD1 identical over 10 bases. The CDR3 sequence is 15 residues long. V shed 4 bases and J 2 bases; nucleotides not matched to a gene: 4. Germline lookup yields CDR1 MNHNS and CDR2 SASEGT.

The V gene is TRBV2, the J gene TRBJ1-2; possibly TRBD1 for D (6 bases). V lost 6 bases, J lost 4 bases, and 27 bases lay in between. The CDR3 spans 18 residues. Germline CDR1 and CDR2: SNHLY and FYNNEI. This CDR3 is CASRERGITDRSTYGYTF. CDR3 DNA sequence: TGTGCCAGCAGGGAAAGGGGAATAACTGACAGGAGCACCTATGGCTACACCTTC.